This is a list of T cell receptor beta chains from one sample in a study of blood T cells in healthy people across ages. TCRdb used MiXCR to reprocess the 5' RACE reads, holding one entry per CDR3 protein. The sample consists of 1,800,000 or so distinct CDR3 sequences, about two fifths of them appearing once. The material sequenced was blood. These receptors came from a human donor in good health. CDR3s leave out the opening cysteine and the closing phenylalanine or tryptophan. Each record gives: CDR3 length, V gene, J gene, CDR3 protein.

11	TRBV2	TRBJ2-1	ATRSRQGDEQF
9	TRBV11-2	TRBJ1-2	ASSFLSDYT
15	TRBV7-9	TRBJ2-1	ASSLAGGILIVNEQF
18	TRBV4-1	TRBJ2-2	ASSPWVFGRTARLTGELF
13	TRBV20-1	TRBJ2-3	SARTSRTSTDTQY
13	TRBV4-2	TRBJ1-5	ASSHGAQGDQPQH
11	TRBV6-5	TRBJ1-2	ASSQGSRRGYT
12	TRBV2	.	ASSDVAEQETQY
15	TRBV20-1	TRBJ2-7	SARDRQRGPPSYEQY
11	TRBV29-1	TRBJ2-7	SVSGGATYEQY
13	TRBV5-1	TRBJ1-2	ASTFLGTGNYGYT
10	TRBV5-1	TRBJ2-7	ASSPLGCEQY
10	TRBV28	TRBJ2-5	ASSLLHETQY
14	TRBV18	TRBJ2-1	ASSPVGQGALNEQF
12	TRBV29-1	TRBJ1-1	SVKGLRLNTEAF
13	TRBV5-6	TRBJ2-7	ANSLGLAGGLEQY
13	TRBV27	TRBJ1-3	ASRTGGPSGNTIY
14	TRBV7-2	TRBJ2-3	ASSSFSDSGTDTQY
12	TRBV20-1	TRBJ2-7	SARVRSASYEQY
14	TRBV27	TRBJ2-7	ASSYSTGHFTYEQY
15	TRBV11-2	TRBJ1-1	ASSLLRGTRLNTEAF
16	TRBV28	TRBJ1-2	ASSSPGLGRERGYGYT
13	TRBV7-8	TRBJ2-3	ASSLASGRTDTQY
14	TRBV2	TRBJ2-7	ASGLGWTFRIPEQY
9	TRBV29-1	TRBJ1-2	SVGPNYGYT
14	TRBV13	TRBJ2-7	ASSSTGAVRSYEQY
13	TRBV5-1	TRBJ2-5	ASSLGTAPQETQY
20	TRBV15	TRBJ2-7	ATCRDVPRPRSGGTIAYEQY
14	TRBV5-4	TRBJ2-5	ASSLGGQGRGETQY
11	TRBV20-1	TRBJ1-2	SAKWGIRDGYT
11	TRBV20-1	TRBJ1-1	SARADWDTEAF
13	TRBV27	TRBJ2-5	ASSRLAGGAETQY
13	TRBV4-1	.	ASSQLAGKLYEQY
10	TRBV3-1	TRBJ1-2	ASSLRGQAGT
12	TRBV7-9	.	ASSLKGQAYEQY
12	TRBV20-1	TRBJ2-5	SARVGSRDETQY
13	TRBV5-8	TRBJ2-3	ASSLATGLGGTQY
14	TRBV24-1	TRBJ2-1	ATSEGGPSSYNEQF
12	TRBV9	TRBJ1-2	ASSVAPGGAGYT
14	TRBV4-2	TRBJ2-7	ASSQEQAGGPYEQY
13	TRBV7-9	TRBJ2-5	ASSPDRSFQETQY
10	TRBV29-1	TRBJ1-2	SVWDRPYGYT
13	TRBV5-1	TRBJ1-1	ASSSRGEDNTEAF
13	TRBV10-2	TRBJ1-2	ASSEPGQHNYGYT
11	TRBV10-3	TRBJ1-2	AISAVLFYGYT
13	TRBV10-3	TRBJ1-1	AISESTGGDTEAF
13	TRBV5-1	TRBJ2-1	ASSLVSGVLDEQF
19	TRBV4-2	TRBJ2-6	ASSQDATVGGAYSGANVLT
9	TRBV11-2	TRBJ2-1	VSSAGTRGF
10	TRBV9	TRBJ2-2	ASSVGSPELF
10	TRBV5-1	TRBJ2-1	ASSLEGGEQF
13	TRBV11-3	TRBJ1-2	ASSLGQEVQYGYT
10	TRBV10-3	TRBJ2-3	ATERGGDTQY
12	TRBV29-1	TRBJ1-1	SVGGGDMNTEAF